The source of this T cell receptor beta chain is a study of shared clonotypes between healthy human individuals. This CDR3 has 14 amino acids. The V gene's germline CDR1 is SGHNT and CDR2 YYREEE (reference sequence). Trimming left V 1 base short and J 5 bases short, with 9 bases between. Some clones are missing from TCRdb's copy, which holds only in-frame ones; the method was immunoSEQ multiplex PCR. The top ten clones hold more than 0.35% of a sample with a few million clones, about 90% of them seen once. About this clone: In the same sample, other DNA sequences code for this CDR3.

V gene TRBV5-4 combines with J gene TRBJ1-4; D call uncertain. The sequenced sample was naive CD4+ T cells from PBMCs. The subset: CD45RA+ positively selected. The origin of this receptor is a man aged 18 to 30 in good health. Some clones in this sample may be carry-over from other donors' samples. CDR3 amino acids: CASSLTVSNEKLFF. The CDR3 nucleotides read TGTGCCAGCAGCTTGACAGTTTCAAATGAAAAACTGTTTTTT.